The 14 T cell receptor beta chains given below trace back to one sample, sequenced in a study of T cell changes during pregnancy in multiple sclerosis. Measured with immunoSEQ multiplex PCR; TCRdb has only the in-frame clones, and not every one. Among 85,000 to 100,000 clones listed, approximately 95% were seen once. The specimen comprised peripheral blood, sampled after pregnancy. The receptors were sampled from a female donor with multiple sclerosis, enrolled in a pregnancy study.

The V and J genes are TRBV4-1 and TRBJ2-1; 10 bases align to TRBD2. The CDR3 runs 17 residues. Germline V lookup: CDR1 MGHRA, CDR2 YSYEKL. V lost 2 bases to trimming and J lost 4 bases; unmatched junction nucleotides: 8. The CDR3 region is CASSQFSSGSVYNEQFF. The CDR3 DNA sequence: TGCGCCAGCAGCCAATTTTCTAGCGGGAGTGTATACAATGAGCAGTTCTTC.

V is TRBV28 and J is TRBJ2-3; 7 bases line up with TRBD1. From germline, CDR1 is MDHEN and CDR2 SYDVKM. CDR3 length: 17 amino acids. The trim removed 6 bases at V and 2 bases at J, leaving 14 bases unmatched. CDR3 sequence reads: CASRTTRQGPNTDTQYF. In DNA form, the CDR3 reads TGTGCCAGCAGGACTACTCGACAGGGCCCAAACACAGATACGCAGTATTTT.

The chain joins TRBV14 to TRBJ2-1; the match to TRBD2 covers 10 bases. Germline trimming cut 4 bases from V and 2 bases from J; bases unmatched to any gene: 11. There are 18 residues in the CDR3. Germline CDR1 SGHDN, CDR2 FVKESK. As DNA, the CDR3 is TGTGCCAGCAGCCCACTAGCGGGATTAATCCTTCCCTACAATGAGCAGTTCTTC. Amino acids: CASSPLAGLILPYNEQFF.

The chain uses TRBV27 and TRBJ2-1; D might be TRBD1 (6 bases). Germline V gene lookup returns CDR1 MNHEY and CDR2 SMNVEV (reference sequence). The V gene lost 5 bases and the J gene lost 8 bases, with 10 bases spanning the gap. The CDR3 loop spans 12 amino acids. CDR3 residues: CASSPRTDEQFF. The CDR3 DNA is TGTGCCAGCAGTCCCAGGACAGATGAGCAGTTCTTC.

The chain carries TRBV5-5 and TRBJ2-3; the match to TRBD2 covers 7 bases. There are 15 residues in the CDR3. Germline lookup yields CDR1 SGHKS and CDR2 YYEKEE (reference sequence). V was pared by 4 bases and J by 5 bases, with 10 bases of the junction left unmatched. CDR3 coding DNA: TGTGCCAGCAGCCCTATAAGCGGGACCGGAGATACGCAGTATTTT. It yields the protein CASSPISGTGDTQYF.

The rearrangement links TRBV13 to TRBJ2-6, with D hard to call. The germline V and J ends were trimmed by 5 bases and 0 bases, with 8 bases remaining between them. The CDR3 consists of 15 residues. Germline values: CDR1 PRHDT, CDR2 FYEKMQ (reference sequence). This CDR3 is CASSVTFSGANVLTF. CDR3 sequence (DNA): TGTGCCAGCAGCGTCACATTCTCTGGGGCCAACGTCCTGACTTTC.

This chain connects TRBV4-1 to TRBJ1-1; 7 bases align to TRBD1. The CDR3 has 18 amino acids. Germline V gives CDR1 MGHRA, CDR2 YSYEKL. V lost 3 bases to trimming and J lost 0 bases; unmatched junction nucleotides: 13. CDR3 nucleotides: TGCGCCAGCAGCCATCGATCCGGGACAGCAAATATGAACACTGAAGCTTTCTTT. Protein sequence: CASSHRSGTANMNTEAFF.

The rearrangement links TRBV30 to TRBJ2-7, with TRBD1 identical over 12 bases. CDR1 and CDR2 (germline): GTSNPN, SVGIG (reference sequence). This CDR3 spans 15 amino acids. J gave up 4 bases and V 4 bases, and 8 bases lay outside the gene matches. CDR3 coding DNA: TGTGCCTGGACCCCGGGACAGGGGGCTTGGTACGAGCAGTACTTC. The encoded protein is CAWTPGQGAWYEQYF.

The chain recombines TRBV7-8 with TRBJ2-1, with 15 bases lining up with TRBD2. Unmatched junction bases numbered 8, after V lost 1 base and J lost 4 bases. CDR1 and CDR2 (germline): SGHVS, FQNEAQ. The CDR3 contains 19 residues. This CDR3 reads CASSLVGGTSGRFYNEQFF. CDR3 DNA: TGTGCCAGCAGCTTAGTAGGGGGGACTAGCGGGAGGTTTTACAATGAGCAGTTCTTC.

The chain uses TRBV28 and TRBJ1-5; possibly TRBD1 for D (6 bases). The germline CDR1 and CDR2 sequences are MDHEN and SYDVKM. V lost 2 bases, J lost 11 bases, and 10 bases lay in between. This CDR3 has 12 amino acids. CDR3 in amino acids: CASSLETGTQHF. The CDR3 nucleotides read TGTGCCAGCAGTTTAGAGACAGGTACCCAGCATTTT.

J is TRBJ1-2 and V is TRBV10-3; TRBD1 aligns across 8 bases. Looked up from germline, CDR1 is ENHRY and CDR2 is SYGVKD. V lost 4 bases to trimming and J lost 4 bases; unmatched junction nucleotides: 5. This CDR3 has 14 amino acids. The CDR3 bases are TGTGCCATCAGTGGCCTAGGGACAGGCTATGGCTACACCTTC. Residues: CAISGLGTGYGYTF.

As DNA, the CDR3 is TGTGCCAGCAGGTCCCAGGGGGCCAATTACTACGAGCAGTACTTC. Residues: CASRSQGANYYEQYF. This sequence joins TRBV11-2 and TRBJ2-7, with 8 bases identical to TRBD1. The CDR3 totals 15 residues. With V trimmed by 6 bases and J by 3 bases, 10 bases remained unmatched. CDR1 and CDR2 from the germline V gene are SGHAT and FQNNGV.

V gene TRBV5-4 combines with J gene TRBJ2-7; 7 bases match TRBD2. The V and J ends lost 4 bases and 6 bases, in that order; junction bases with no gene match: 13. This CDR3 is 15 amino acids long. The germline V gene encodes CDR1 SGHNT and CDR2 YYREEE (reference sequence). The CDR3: CASSTGLGTVGEQYF. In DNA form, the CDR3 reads TGTGCCAGCAGCACAGGACTAGGAACAGTGGGCGAGCAGTACTTC.

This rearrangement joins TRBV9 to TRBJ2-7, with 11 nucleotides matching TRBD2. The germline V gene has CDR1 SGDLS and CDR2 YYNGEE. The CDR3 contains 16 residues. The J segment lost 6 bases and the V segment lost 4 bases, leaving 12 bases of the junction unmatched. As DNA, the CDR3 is TGTGCCAGCAGCCCCCAACAGGTAGCGGGAGGGGGCGAGCAGTACTTC. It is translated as CASSPQQVAGGGEQYF.